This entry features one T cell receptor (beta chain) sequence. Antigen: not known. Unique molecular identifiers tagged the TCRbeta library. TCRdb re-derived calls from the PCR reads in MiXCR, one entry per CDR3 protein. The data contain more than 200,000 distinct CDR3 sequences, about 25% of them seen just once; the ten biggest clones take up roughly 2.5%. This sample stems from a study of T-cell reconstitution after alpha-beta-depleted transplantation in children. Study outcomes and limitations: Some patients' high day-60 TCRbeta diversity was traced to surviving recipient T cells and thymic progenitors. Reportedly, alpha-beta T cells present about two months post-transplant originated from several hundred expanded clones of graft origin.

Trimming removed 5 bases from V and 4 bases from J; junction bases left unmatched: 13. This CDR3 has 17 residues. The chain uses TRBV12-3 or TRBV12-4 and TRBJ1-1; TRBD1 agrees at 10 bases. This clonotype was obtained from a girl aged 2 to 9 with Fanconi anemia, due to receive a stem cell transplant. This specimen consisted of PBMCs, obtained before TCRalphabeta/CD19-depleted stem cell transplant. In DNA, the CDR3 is TGTGCCAGCAGTCGCACTCGGGACAGGGGAAAGGGCACTGAAGCTTTCTTT. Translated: CASSRTRDRGKGTEAFF.